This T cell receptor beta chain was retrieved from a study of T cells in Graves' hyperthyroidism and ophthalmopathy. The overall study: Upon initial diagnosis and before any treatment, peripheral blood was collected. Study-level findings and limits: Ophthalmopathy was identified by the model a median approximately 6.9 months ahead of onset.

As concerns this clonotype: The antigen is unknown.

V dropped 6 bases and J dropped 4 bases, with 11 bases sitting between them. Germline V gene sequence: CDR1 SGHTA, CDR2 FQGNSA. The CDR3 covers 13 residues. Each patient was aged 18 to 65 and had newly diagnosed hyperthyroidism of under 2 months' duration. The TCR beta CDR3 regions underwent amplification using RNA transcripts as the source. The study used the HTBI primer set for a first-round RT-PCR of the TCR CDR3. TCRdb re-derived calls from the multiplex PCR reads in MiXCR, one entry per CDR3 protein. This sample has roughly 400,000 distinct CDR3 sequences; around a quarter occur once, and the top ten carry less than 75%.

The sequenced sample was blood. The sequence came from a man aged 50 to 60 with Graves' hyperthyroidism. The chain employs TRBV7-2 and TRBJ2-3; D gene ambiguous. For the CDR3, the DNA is TGTGCCAGCAGGGACGTGGTCGCAGATACGCAGTATTTT. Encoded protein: CASRDVVADTQYF.